A single sample gave rise to the 9 T cell receptor beta chains below, sequenced in a study of T-cell memory formation after mild COVID-19. TCRdb reanalysed the 5' RACE reads using MiXCR and keeps one entry per CDR3 protein. The sample includes more than 300,000 distinct CDR3 sequences, more than 13% of them seen just once. Material: PBMCs or a T cell subset sorted from them (not recorded which). Receptors were obtained from a man aged 18 to 30 who had mild COVID-19 (a few samples of this study predate the infection). Cell type and time point are not known.

This clonotype showed up just a few times. V usage is TRBV7-9 and J usage is TRBJ2-5; no definite D call. This CDR3 region has 16 residues. In germline, CDR1 is SEHNR, CDR2 FQNEAQ (reference sequence). V lost 5 bases and J lost 4, with 20 bases in between. The CDR3 region has the DNA TGTGCCAGCAGCGGATCCGGGCCCCCCGCCAGAGAGACCCAGTACTTC. Its protein is CASSGSGPPARETQYF.

This clonotype showed up just a few times. The chain links TRBV4-3 to TRBJ2-3; weak D call: TRBD2 (6 bases). Trimming cost V 0 bases and J 6 bases, with 13 bases left between them. The CDR3 totals 15 residues. Germline V gene data show CDR1 as LGHNA and CDR2 as YSLEER. The CDR3 coding sequence is TGCGCCAGCAGCCAAGAATTTACTAGCCGCGATACGCAGTATTTT. Translation gives CASSQEFTSRDTQYF.

This clonotype was seen a handful of times. This rearrangement joins TRBV6-5 to TRBJ2-5; unclear D gene. The germline V gene encodes CDR1 MNHEY and CDR2 SVGAGI. The CDR3 sequence is 14 residues long. V lost 2 bases to trimming and J lost 1 base, with 8 bases between them. The CDR3 here is CASSYGETQETQYF. CDR3 coding DNA: TGTGCCAGCAGTTACGGAGAGACCCAAGAGACCCAGTACTTC.

This clonotype was seen only a few times. This chain links TRBV7-6 with TRBJ2-3; TRBD1 might be the D (5 bases). Trimming took off 1 base at V and 1 base at J, with 12 bases between the two ends. The V gene's germline CDR1 is SGHVS and CDR2 FNYEAQ. The CDR3 runs to 16 residues. The CDR3 coding sequence is TGTGCCAGCAGCTTAGAATACAGGTCCGGCACAGATACGCAGTATTTT. Translated: CASSLEYRSGTDTQYF.

The V gene is TRBV5-5, the J gene TRBJ2-3; the match to TRBD1 covers 7 bases. The length of the CDR3 is 13 residues. The junction had 6 bases not matched to a gene; V was cut back by 5 bases and J by 6 bases. Germline V CDR1 and CDR2: SGHKS, YYEKEE (reference sequence). CDR3 coding DNA: TGTGCCAGCAGTTTCTTACAGGGGGATACGCAGTATTTT. Its translation is CASSFLQGDTQYF.

The sample holds a few counts of this clonotype. V usage is TRBV18 and J usage is TRBJ2-3; possible D gene TRBD1, 8 bases. Trimming pared 0 bases from V and 4 bases from J, leaving 14 bases between. The CDR3 loop spans 16 amino acids. The germline CDR1 and CDR2 sequences are KGHSH and LQKENI. The CDR3 here is CASSPPRTGRADTQYF. DNA of the CDR3: TGTGCCAGCTCACCACCAAGGACAGGGAGGGCAGATACGCAGTATTTT.

V and J are TRBV6-1 and TRBJ2-1, with D unresolved. V was cut by 1 base and J by 1 base, with 5 bases left in between. The CDR3 length is 14 residues. Germline V CDR1 and CDR2: MNHNS, SASEGT. CDR3 DNA: TGTGCCAGCAGTGAAGGGAATTCCTACAATGAGCAGTTCTTC. It codes for CASSEGNSYNEQFF.

V gene TRBV10-3 combines with J gene TRBJ2-2, with D unclear. Trimming took off 4 bases at V and 0 bases at J, with 6 bases between the two ends. Germline CDR1 ENHRY, CDR2 SYGVKD. This CDR3 is built from 14 residues. CDR3 residues: CAISGATNTGELFF. CDR3 nucleotide sequence: TGTGCCATCAGTGGCGCCACGAACACCGGGGAGCTGTTTTTT.

This clonotype appeared a few times. This chain joins TRBV4-1 and TRBJ2-2, with D unclear. Germline V gives CDR1 MGHRA, CDR2 YSYEKL. The CDR3 extends over 13 amino acids. The V end lost 6 bases, the J end lost 4 bases, and 9 bases lay between the germline ends. CDR3 DNA: TGCGCCAGCAGGACCGAAGCCACCGGGGAGCTGTTTTTT. Protein: CASRTEATGELFF.